These 5 T cell receptor beta chains were sequenced from one sample in a study of cytomegalovirus exposure and HLA in healthy donors. PCR used 60 Vbeta primers and 13 Jbeta primers. Assay: immunoSEQ multiplex PCR; the TCRdb copy retains only in-frame clones and omits some. The sample has over 150,000 clones, 80% seen once. The specimen sequenced was PBMCs. These receptors were collected from a man aged 25-45 years in good health and CMV-seronegative.

The chain employs TRBV5-1 and TRBJ1-1, with D possibly TRBD1 on 6 matching bases. The germline gives CDR1 SGHRS, CDR2 YFSETQ. Between the trimmed V and J ends, which lost 0 bases and 3 bases, there was a span of 15 bases. This CDR3 region has 16 residues. The CDR3 DNA reads as TGCGCCAGCAGCTTGGGTAGGGGACAACCCCACACTGAAGCTTTCTTT. The encoded protein is CASSLGRGQPHTEAFF.

V is TRBV18 and J is TRBJ2-1; 11 bases align to TRBD2. Germline V gene sequence: CDR1 KGHSH, CDR2 LQKENI. CDR3 length: 18 residues. V dropped 3 bases and J dropped 9; count of bases not matched to a gene: 16. CDR3 nucleotide sequence: TGTGCCAGCTCACCGCGGGCTAGCGGGAGGTCCTCCGGAGGTGAGCAGTTCTTC. Translated, it gives CASSPRASGRSSGGEQFF.

The chain couples TRBV2 to TRBJ1-4, with D tentatively TRBD1 (6 bases). In germline, CDR1 is SNHLY, CDR2 FYNNEI. The CDR3 length is 14 residues. The V and J ends lost 5 bases and 5 bases respectively, with 12 bases between them. The CDR3 nucleotides are TGTGCCAGCAGTTCCGGGACAATCAATGAAAAACTGTTTTTT. Protein: CASSSGTINEKLFF.

V gene TRBV4-3 combines with J gene TRBJ1-4, with D unresolved. The CDR3 has 18 residues. From germline, CDR1 is LGHNA and CDR2 YSLEER. Trimming pared 2 bases from V and 4 bases from J, leaving 20 bases between. CDR3: CASSQTKLGLTGNEKLFF. The CDR3 region has the DNA TGCGCCAGCAGCCAAACTAAGCTCGGCCTAACGGGTAATGAAAAACTGTTTTTT.

The chain couples TRBV7-9 to TRBJ1-2; 8 nucleotides align to TRBD1. V shed 3 bases, J shed 6 bases, and the junction held 3 bases outside the gene matches. There are 13 residues in the CDR3. The germline CDR1 and CDR2 sequences are SEHNR and FQNEAQ (reference sequence). CDR3 DNA: TGTGCCAGCAGCTTGGACAGGGTTCATGGCTACACCTTC. Its translation is CASSLDRVHGYTF.